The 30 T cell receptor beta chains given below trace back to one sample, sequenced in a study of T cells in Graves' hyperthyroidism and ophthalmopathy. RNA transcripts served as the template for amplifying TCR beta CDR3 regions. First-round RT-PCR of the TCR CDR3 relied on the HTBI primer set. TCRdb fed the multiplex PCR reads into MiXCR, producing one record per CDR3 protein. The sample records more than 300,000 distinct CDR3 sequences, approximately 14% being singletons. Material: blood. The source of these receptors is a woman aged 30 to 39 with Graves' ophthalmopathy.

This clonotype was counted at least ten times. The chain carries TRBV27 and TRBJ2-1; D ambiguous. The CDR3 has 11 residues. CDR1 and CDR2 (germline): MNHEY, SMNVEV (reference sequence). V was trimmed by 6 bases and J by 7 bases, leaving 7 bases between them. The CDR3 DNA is TGTGCCAGCAGCATTGGAAATGAGCAGTTCTTC. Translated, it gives CASSIGNEQFF.

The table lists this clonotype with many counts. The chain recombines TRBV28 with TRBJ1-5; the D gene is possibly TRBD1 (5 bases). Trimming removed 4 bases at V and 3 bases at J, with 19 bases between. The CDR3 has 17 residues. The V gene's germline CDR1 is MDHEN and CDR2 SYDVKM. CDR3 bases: TGTGCCAGCAGTTCGCGGACAACAGGTCTCGACAATCAGCCCCAGCATTTT. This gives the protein CASSSRTTGLDNQPQHF.

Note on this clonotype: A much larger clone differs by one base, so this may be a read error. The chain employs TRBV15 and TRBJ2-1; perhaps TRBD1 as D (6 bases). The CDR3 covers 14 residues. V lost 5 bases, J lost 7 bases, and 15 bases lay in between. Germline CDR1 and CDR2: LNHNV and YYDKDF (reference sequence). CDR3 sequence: CATSRNRVMNEQFF. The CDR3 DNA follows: TGTGCCACCAGCCGGAACAGGGTAATGAATGAGCAGTTCTTC.

CDR3 DNA sequence: TGCAGTGCTCCGACTAGCGGGGATGATACGCAGTATTTT. As protein: CSAPTSGDDTQYF. The rearrangement uses TRBV20-1 and TRBJ2-3; 11 bases align to TRBD2. The CDR3 extends over 13 amino acids. V lost 5 bases to trimming and J lost 6 bases; unmatched junction nucleotides: 4. Germline V gives CDR1 DFQATT, CDR2 SNEGSKA (reference sequence).

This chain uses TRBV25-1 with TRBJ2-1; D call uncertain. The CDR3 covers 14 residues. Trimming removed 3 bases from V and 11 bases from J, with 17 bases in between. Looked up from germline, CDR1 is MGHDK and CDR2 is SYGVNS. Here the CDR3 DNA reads TGTGCCAGCAGTGATCTCCACCAGACGCCTCAGCAGTTCTTC. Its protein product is CASSDLHQTPQQFF. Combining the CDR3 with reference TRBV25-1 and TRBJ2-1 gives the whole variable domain EADIYQTPRYLVIGTGKKITLECSQTMGHDKMYWYQQDPGMELHLIHYSYGVNSTEKGDLSSESTVSRIRTEHFPLTLESARPSHTSQYLCASSDLHQTPQQFFGPGTRLTVL.

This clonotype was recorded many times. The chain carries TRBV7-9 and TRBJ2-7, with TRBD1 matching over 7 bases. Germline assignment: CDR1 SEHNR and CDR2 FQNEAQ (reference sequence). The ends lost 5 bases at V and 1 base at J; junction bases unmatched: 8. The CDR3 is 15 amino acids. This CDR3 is CASSMVGGLSYEQYF. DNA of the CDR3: TGTGCCAGCAGCATGGTAGGGGGCCTGTCCTACGAGCAGTACTTC.

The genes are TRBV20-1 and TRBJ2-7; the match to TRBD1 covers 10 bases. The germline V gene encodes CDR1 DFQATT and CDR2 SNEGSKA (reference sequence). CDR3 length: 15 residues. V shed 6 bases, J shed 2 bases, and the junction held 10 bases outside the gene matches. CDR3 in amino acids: CSANSGTGAPYEQYF. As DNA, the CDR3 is TGCAGTGCAAACTCCGGGACAGGGGCCCCCTACGAGCAGTACTTC.

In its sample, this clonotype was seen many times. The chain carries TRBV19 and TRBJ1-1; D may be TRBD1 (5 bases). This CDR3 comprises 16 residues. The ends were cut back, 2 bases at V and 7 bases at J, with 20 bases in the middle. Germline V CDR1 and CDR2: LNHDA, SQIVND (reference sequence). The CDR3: CASSIPKGGGVGEAFF. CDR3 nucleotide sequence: TGTGCCAGTAGTATACCTAAAGGTGGAGGGGTCGGTGAAGCTTTCTTT.

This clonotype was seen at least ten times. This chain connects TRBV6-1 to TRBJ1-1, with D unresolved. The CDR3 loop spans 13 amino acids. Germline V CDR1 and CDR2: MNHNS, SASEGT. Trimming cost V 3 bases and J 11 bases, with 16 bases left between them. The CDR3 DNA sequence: TGTGCCAGCAGTGACGGAACGACCTTTTCGGCTTTCTTT. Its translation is CASSDGTTFSAFF.

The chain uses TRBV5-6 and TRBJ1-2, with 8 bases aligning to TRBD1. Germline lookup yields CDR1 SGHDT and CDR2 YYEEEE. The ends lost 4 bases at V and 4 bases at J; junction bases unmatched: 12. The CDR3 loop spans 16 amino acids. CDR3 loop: CASSKLRDRLAYGYTF. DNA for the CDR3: TGTGCCAGCAGCAAGCTCCGGGACAGGCTCGCCTATGGCTACACCTTC.

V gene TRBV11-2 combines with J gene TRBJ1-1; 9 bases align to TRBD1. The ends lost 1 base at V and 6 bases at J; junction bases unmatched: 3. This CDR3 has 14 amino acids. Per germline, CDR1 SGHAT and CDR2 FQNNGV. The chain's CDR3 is CASSLGTGGPEAFF. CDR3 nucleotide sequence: TGTGCCAGCAGCTTAGGTACAGGGGGCCCTGAAGCTTTCTTT.

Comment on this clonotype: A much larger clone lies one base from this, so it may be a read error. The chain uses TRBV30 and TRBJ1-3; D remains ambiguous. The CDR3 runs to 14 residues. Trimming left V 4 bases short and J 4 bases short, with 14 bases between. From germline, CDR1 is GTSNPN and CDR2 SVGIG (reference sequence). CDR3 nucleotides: TGTGCCTGGATGTTCGGGGTCAGGGGAAACACCATATATTTT. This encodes CAWMFGVRGNTIYF.

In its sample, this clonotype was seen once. This chain's CDR3 is CATWEGAVTDTQYF. In DNA form, the CDR3 reads TGTGCCACCTGGGAGGGGGCCGTCACAGATACGCAGTATTTT. The rearrangement links TRBV19 to TRBJ2-3, with D perhaps being TRBD1 or TRBD2 (7 bases each). The V gene lost 10 bases and the J gene lost 2 bases, with 16 bases spanning the gap. CDR3 length: 14 residues. The V gene's germline CDR1 is LNHDA and CDR2 SQIVND (reference sequence). The whole variable domain, filled in from reference TRBV19 and TRBJ2-3, reads DGGITQSPKYLFRKEGQNVTLSCEQNLNHDAMYWYRQDPGQGLRLIYYSQIVNDFQKGDIAEGYSVSREKKESFPLTVTSAQKNPTAFYLCATWEGAVTDTQYFGPGTRLTVL.

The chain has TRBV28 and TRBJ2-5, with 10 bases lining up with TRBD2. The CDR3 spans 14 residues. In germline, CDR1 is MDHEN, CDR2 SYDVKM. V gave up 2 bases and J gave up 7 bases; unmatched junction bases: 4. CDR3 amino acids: CASSLASGGATQYF. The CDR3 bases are TGTGCCAGCAGTTTAGCCAGCGGGGGGGCGACCCAGTACTTC.

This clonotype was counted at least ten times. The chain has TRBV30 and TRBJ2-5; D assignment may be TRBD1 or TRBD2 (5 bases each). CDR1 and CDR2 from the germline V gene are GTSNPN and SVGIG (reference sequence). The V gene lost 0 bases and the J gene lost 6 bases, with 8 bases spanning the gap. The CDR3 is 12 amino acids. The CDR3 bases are TGTGCCTGGAGTGTTAGGGACCAGACCCAGTACTTC. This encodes CAWSVRDQTQYF. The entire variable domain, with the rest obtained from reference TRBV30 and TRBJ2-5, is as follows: SQTIHQWPATLVQPVGSPLSLECTVEGTSNPNLYWYRQAAGRGLQLLFYSVGIGQISSEVPQNLSASRPQDRQFILSSKKLLLSDSGFYLCAWSVRDQTQYFGPGTRLLVL.

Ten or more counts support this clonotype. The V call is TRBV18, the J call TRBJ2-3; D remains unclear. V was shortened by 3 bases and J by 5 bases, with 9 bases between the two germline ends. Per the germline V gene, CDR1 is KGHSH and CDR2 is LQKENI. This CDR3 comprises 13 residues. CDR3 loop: CASSPGSQDTQYF. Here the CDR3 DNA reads TGTGCCAGCTCACCTGGTTCTCAAGATACGCAGTATTTT.

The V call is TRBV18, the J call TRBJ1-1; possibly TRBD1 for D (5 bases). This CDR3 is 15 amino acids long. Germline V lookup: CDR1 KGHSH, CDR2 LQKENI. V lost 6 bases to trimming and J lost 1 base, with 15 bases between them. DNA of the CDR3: TGTGCCAGCTCCCCTCCGGGGGGGAAGAACACTGAAGCTTTCTTT. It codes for CASSPPGGKNTEAFF.

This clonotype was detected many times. The CDR3 reads CASSFGSTYEQYF. The CDR3 DNA reads as TGTGCCAGCAGTTTTGGGTCAACCTACGAGCAGTACTTC. V gene TRBV28 combines with J gene TRBJ2-7; D gene ambiguous. CDR1 is MDHEN, CDR2 SYDVKM, per germline. This CDR3 is 13 amino acids long. V lost 3 bases and J lost 2, with 8 bases in between.

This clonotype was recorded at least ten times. The CDR3 DNA reads as TGTGCTAGTGGTTTAAATTGGAATCAGCCCCAGCATTTT. The encoded protein is CASGLNWNQPQHF. The rearrangement links TRBV12-5 to TRBJ1-5; D gene unclear. Germline CDR1 reads LGHNT; CDR2 reads FRNRAP. CDR3 size: 13 residues. With 3 bases removed from V and 4 bases from J, the gap between germline ends came to 7 bases.

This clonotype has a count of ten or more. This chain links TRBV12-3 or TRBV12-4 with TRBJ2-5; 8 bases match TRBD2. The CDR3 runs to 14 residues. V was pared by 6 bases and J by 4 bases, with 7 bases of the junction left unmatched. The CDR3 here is CASSPRGGPETQYF. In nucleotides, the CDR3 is TGTGCCAGCAGCCCACGGGGGGGACCAGAGACCCAGTACTTC.

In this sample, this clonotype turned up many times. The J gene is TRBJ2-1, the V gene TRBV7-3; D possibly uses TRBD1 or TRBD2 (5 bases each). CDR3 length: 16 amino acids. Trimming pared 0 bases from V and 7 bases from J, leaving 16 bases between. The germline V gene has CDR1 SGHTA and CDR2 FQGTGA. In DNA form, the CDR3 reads TGTGCCAGCAGCTTAACGGCAGGGACCGTACGTAATGAGCAGTTCTTC. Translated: CASSLTAGTVRNEQFF.

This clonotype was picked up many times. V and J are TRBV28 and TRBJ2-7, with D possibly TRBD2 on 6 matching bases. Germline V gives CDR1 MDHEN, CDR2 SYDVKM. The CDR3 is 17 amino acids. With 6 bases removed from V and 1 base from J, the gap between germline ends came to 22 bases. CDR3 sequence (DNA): TGTGCCAGCAGGTTCGAAGACATAGCGGCTCGGTCCTACGAGCAGTACTTC. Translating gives CASRFEDIAARSYEQYF.

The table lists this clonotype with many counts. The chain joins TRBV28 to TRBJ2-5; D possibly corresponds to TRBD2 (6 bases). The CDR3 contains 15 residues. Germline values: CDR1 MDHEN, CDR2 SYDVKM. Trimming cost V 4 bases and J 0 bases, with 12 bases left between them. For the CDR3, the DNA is TGTGCCAGCAGTTCCGGGGGACGCTACCAAGAGACCCAGTACTTC. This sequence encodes CASSSGGRYQETQYF.

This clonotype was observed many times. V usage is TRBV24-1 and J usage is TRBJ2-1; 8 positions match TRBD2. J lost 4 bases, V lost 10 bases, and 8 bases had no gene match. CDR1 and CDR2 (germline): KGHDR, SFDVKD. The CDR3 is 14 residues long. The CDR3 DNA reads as TGTGCCACGGGGGGCGGGGGGAATTACAATGAGCAGTTCTTC. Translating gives CATGGGGNYNEQFF.

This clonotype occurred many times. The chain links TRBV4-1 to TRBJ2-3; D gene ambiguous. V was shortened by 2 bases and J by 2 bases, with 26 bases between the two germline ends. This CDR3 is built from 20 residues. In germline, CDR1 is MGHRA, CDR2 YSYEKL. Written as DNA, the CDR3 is TGCGCCAGCAGCCAACCAATAGGGATTCAGAAACACGGTCTCACAGATACGCAGTATTTT. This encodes CASSQPIGIQKHGLTDTQYF.

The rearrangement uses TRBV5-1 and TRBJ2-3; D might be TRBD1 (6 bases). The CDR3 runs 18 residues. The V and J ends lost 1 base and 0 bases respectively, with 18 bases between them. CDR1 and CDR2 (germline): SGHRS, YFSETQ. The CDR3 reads CASSLWGQGLGSTDTQYF. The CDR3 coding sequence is TGCGCCAGCAGCTTGTGGGGGCAGGGCTTAGGTAGCACAGATACGCAGTATTTT.

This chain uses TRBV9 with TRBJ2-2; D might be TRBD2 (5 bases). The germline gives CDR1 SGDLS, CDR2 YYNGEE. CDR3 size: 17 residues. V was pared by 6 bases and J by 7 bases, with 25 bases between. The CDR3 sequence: CASTPSDSAEDNGELFF. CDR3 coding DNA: TGTGCCAGCACCCCATCGGATAGTGCGGAGGATAACGGGGAGCTGTTTTTT. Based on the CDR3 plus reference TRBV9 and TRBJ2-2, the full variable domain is DSGVTQTPKHLITATGQRVTLRCSPRSGDLSVYWYQQSLDQGLQFLIQYYNGEERAKGNILERFSAQQFPDLHSELNLSSLELGDSALYFCASTPSDSAEDNGELFFGEGSRLTVL.

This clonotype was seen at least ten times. CDR3 region: CASSTITTIDEQFF. In nucleotides, the CDR3 is TGTGCCAGCTCGACGATTACCACGATTGATGAGCAGTTCTTC. J is TRBJ2-1 and V is TRBV18; unclear D gene. Germline V gene data show CDR1 as KGHSH and CDR2 as LQKENI. V lost 6 bases to trimming and J lost 8 bases, with 17 bases between them. The CDR3 sequence is 14 residues long.

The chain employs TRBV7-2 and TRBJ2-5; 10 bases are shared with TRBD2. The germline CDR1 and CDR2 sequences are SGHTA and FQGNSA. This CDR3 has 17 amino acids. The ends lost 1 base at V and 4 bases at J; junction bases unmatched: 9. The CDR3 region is CASSLVSPAGGRETQYF. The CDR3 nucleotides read TGTGCCAGCAGCTTAGTGTCTCCAGCGGGGGGGCGAGAGACCCAGTACTTC.

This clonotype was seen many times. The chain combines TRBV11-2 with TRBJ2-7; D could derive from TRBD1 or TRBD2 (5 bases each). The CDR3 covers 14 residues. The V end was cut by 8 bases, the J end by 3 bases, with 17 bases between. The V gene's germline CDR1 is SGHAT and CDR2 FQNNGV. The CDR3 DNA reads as TGTGCCAGCTCCCGTGCAGGGACCAACTACGAGCAGTACTTC. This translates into CASSRAGTNYEQYF. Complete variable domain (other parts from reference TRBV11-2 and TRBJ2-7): EAGVAQSPRYKIIEKRQSVAFWCNPISGHATLYWYQQILGQGPKLLIQFQNNGVVDDSQLPKDRFSAERLKGVDSTLKIQPAKLEDSAVYLCASSRAGTNYEQYFGPGTRLTVT.